Sequencing of this T cell receptor beta chain was carried out in a study of shared clonotypes between healthy human individuals. The junction had 6 bases not matched to a gene; V was cut back by 4 bases and J by 7 bases. Germline CDR1 is SGDLS and CDR2 is YYNGEE. The CDR3 sequence is 14 residues long. PCR replicates from unsorted PBMC used about 290 ng DNA, and this amount was 25,000 to 30,000 T cell genomes. Here immunoSEQ multiplex PCR was the method, and the copy in TCRdb shows in-frame clones only, minus some. The top ten clones hold 12% of a sample with approximately 470,000 clones, around 73% of them seen once. Genomic DNA for unsorted samples, which was extracted with the QIAamp DNA Blood Mini kit, came from around 100 million PBMCs.

Sample: PBMCs. The chain uses TRBV9 and TRBJ2-1, with 9 positions matching TRBD1. This clonotype was obtained from a woman in her thirties or forties in good health. Some clones in this sample may be carry-over from other donors' samples. The CDR3 nucleotides are TGTGCCAGCAGCACGGGACAGGGACCAAATGAGCAGTTCTTC. Its translation: CASSTGQGPNEQFF. Using reference TRBV9 and TRBJ2-1 for the parts outside the CDR3, the full variable domain is DSGVTQTPKHLITATGQRVTLRCSPRSGDLSVYWYQQSLDQGLQFLIQYYNGEERAKGNILERFSAQQFPDLHSELNLSSLELGDSALYFCASSTGQGPNEQFFGPGTRLTVL.